The 11 T cell receptor beta chains reported below all come from one sample, sequenced in a study of CD4 T cells in relation to SARS-CoV-2 and coronaviruses. Measured with immunoSEQ multiplex PCR; TCRdb has only the in-frame clones, and not every one. This table has some 60,000 clones, roughly nine tenths appearing once. Material for sequencing was naive CD4+ T cells from PBMCs. Subset denoted: naive CD4+ T cells isolated by negative enrichment. These receptors originate from an adult with COVID-19.

The chain has TRBV4-3 and TRBJ2-1; D may match TRBD1 or TRBD2 (7 bases each). This CDR3 is built from 18 residues. Trimming stripped 4 bases from V and 9 bases from J, with 28 bases between. Germline V gene sequence: CDR1 LGHNA, CDR2 YSLEER. The CDR3 sequence: CASSRAGGGGPRDGEQFF. CDR3 bases: TGCGCCAGCAGCCGGGCAGGGGGGGGAGGGCCCCGCGACGGTGAGCAGTTCTTC.

This chain links TRBV27 with TRBJ1-6; D might be TRBD1 (5 bases). The CDR3 loop spans 14 amino acids. Between the trimmed V and J ends, which lost 2 bases and 4 bases, there was a span of 6 bases. The germline V gene encodes CDR1 MNHEY and CDR2 SMNVEV (reference sequence). In nucleotides, the CDR3 is TGTGCCAGCAGTTTAAGGGGTTATAATTCACCCCTCCACTTT. Protein product: CASSLRGYNSPLHF.

J is TRBJ2-1 and V is TRBV7-2, with 7 positions matching TRBD2. Unmatched junction bases numbered 12, after V lost 5 bases and J lost 2 bases. Germline CDR1 and CDR2: SGHTA and FQGNSA. The CDR3 is 17 amino acids. CDR3 residues: CASSPHSSGLTYNEQFF. CDR3 bases: TGTGCCAGCAGCCCCCATTCTAGCGGTTTAACCTACAATGAGCAGTTCTTC.

This chain connects TRBV6-1 to TRBJ2-3; possible D gene TRBD2, 5 bases. The germline CDR1 and CDR2 sequences are MNHNS and SASEGT. The CDR3 totals 17 residues. Trimming cost V 2 bases and J 4 bases, with 19 bases left between them. This CDR3 is CASSEPPGSEVSDTQYF. The CDR3 bases are TGTGCCAGCAGTGAACCCCCGGGGAGCGAAGTTTCAGATACGCAGTATTTT.

Concerning this clone itself: Other DNA sequences in this sample translate to the same CDR3. The rearrangement joins TRBV18 to TRBJ2-5; D unresolved. The CDR3 contains 11 residues. Looked up from germline, CDR1 is KGHSH and CDR2 is LQKENI. Trimming stripped 2 bases from V and 5 bases from J, with 3 bases between. The CDR3 bases are TGTGCCAGCTCACCAGGGGAGACCCAGTACTTC. Its protein is CASSPGETQYF.

In this sample, this clone turned up once. This rearrangement joins TRBV18 to TRBJ2-1, with TRBD2 matching 7 bases. The V gene's germline CDR1 is KGHSH and CDR2 LQKENI. V shed 4 bases and J 9 bases; nucleotides not matched to a gene: 12. The CDR3 loop spans 15 amino acids. In nucleotides, the CDR3 is TGTGCCAGCTCACTGAACTCGGGAGGAGGTGTTGAGCAGTTCTTC. It is translated as CASSLNSGGGVEQFF.

The rearrangement links TRBV25-1 to TRBJ1-1; maybe TRBD1 (6 bases). Trimming took 3 bases from V and 0 from J, leaving 17 bases between them. Germline values: CDR1 MGHDK, CDR2 SYGVNS. The CDR3 has 17 amino acids. The CDR3 nucleotides are TGTGCCAGCAGTGACACAGGGTTCTGGGAAGTGAACACTGAAGCTTTCTTT. Translated, it gives CASSDTGFWEVNTEAFF.

This clone was seen once. The CDR3 sequence: CASSPGQNSYEQYF. DNA for the CDR3: TGTGCCAGCTCACCAGGACAGAACTCCTACGAGCAGTACTTC. The rearrangement uses TRBV18 and TRBJ2-7; TRBD1 might be the D (6 bases). This CDR3 has 14 residues. The V end lost 2 bases, the J end lost 0 bases, and 8 bases lay between the germline ends. In germline, CDR1 is KGHSH, CDR2 LQKENI.

V usage is TRBV18 and J usage is TRBJ2-7; D is possibly TRBD2 (5 bases). V dropped 3 bases and J dropped 2 bases, with 14 bases sitting between them. The germline V gene encodes CDR1 KGHSH and CDR2 LQKENI. This CDR3 has 15 amino acids. CDR3 coding DNA: TGTGCCAGCTCACCCCTAGGAGGTTCTACCTACGAGCAGTACTTC. This gives the protein CASSPLGGSTYEQYF.

The CDR3 DNA is TGCGCCAGCAGTCTCCTAGCGGGCCTCTCCTACAATGAGCAGTTCTTC. As protein: CASSLLAGLSYNEQFF. The chain combines TRBV5-1 with TRBJ2-1; 8 bases align to TRBD2. Germline lookup yields CDR1 SGHRS and CDR2 YFSETQ. The V and J ends lost 5 bases and 0 bases, in that order; junction bases with no gene match: 7. This CDR3 has 16 amino acids.

About this clone: An end of the junction differs from the germline gene, which may be a read error. The chain has TRBV7-7 and TRBJ2-1, with D maybe TRBD2 (6 bases). The CDR3 covers 14 residues. Germline CDR1 and CDR2: SSHAT and FNYEAQ (reference sequence). The CDR3 spells CASSARLDYNEQFF. The CDR3 nucleotides read TGTGCTAGCAGCGCAAGACTAGATTACAATGAGCAGTTCTTC.